This is a list of T cell receptor beta chains from one sample in a study of identical twins. A single record per CDR3 protein comes from TCRdb applying MiXCR to the 5' RACE reads. Among 430,000 or so distinct CDR3 sequences listed, 24% were seen once. These data were likewise used in another study, on T cells expressing NK-cell markers.

The sequenced material came from CD4+ T cells sorted from blood. These receptors were taken from a woman between 18 and 29 years old in good health. CDR3s include the opening cysteine and the closing phenylalanine or tryptophan. Each record gives: D gene, V gene, J gene, clone size, CDR3 protein, CDR3 DNA. A D gene is named only where the DNA matches it firmly. For some rows the clone size is stated as once, few or many, or as a class when expanded; others skip it.

D gene: .; V gene: TRBV12-3/TRBV12-4; J gene: TRBJ2-7; clone size: few; CDR3 protein: CASSLAQGARAYEQYF; CDR3 DNA: TGTGCCAGCAGTTTAGCCCAAGGGGCTAGAGCTTACGAGCAGTACTTC
D gene: .; V gene: TRBV27; J gene: TRBJ2-1; clone size: .; CDR3 protein: CASTQRRVYSYNEQFF; CDR3 DNA: TGTGCCAGCACCCAGAGGAGGGTTTACTCCTACAATGAGCAGTTCTTC
D gene: .; V gene: TRBV7-2; J gene: TRBJ2-7; clone size: few; CDR3 protein: CASSFRPYEQYF; CDR3 DNA: TGTGCCAGCAGCTTCCGCCCCTACGAGCAGTACTTC
D gene: TRBD1; V gene: TRBV7-9; J gene: TRBJ2-7; clone size: .; CDR3 protein: CASSFTGTGLHEQYF; CDR3 DNA: TGTGCCAGCAGCTTCACCGGGACAGGGCTCCACGAGCAGTACTTC
D gene: TRBD1; V gene: TRBV29-1; J gene: TRBJ1-1; clone size: .; CDR3 protein: CSVGTGRNTEAFF; CDR3 DNA: TGCAGCGTGGGGACAGGGAGAAACACTGAAGCTTTCTTT
D gene: TRBD2; V gene: TRBV12-3/TRBV12-4; J gene: TRBJ2-1; clone size: .; CDR3 protein: CASTGTSGRAVEQFF; CDR3 DNA: TGTGCCAGCACAGGGACTAGCGGGAGGGCCGTTGAGCAGTTCTTC
D gene: .; V gene: TRBV19; J gene: TRBJ1-1; clone size: few; CDR3 protein: CASNSFYTEAFF; CDR3 DNA: TGTGCCAGCAATAGCTTTTACACTGAAGCTTTCTTT
D gene: .; V gene: TRBV20-1; J gene: TRBJ2-5; clone size: .; CDR3 protein: CSARFLLNQETQYF; CDR3 DNA: TGCAGTGCTAGGTTTCTACTAAATCAAGAGACCCAGTACTTC
D gene: TRBD2; V gene: TRBV7-8; J gene: TRBJ2-2; clone size: .; CDR3 protein: CASSRRLAYTGELFF; CDR3 DNA: TGTGCCAGCAGCCGACGACTAGCTTACACCGGGGAGCTGTTTTTT
D gene: .; V gene: TRBV12-3/TRBV12-4; J gene: TRBJ1-2; clone size: .; CDR3 protein: CASSRYSPGGYTF; CDR3 DNA: TGTGCCAGCAGCCGATACTCCCCCGGTGGCTACACCTTC
D gene: .; V gene: TRBV27; J gene: TRBJ1-6; clone size: .; CDR3 protein: CASSLKGDNSPLHF; CDR3 DNA: TGTGCCAGCAGTTTAAAAGGGGATAATTCACCCCTCCACTTT
D gene: .; V gene: TRBV20-1; J gene: TRBJ1-2; clone size: .; CDR3 protein: CSASNSENYGYTF; CDR3 DNA: TGCAGTGCTAGTAACTCTGAGAACTATGGCTACACCTTC
D gene: .; V gene: TRBV3-1; J gene: TRBJ2-6; clone size: few; CDR3 protein: CASSQGYPSGANVLTF; CDR3 DNA: TGTGCCAGCAGCCAAGGGTATCCCTCTGGGGCCAACGTCCTGACTTTC
D gene: .; V gene: TRBV12-3/TRBV12-4; J gene: TRBJ2-2; clone size: .; CDR3 protein: CASSLGVPAGELFF; CDR3 DNA: TGTGCCAGCAGTTTAGGGGTTCCCGCCGGGGAGCTGTTTTTT
D gene: .; V gene: TRBV20-1; J gene: TRBJ2-7; clone size: .; CDR3 protein: CSVMRDTSYEQYF; CDR3 DNA: TGCAGTGTGATGCGGGACACTTCCTACGAGCAGTACTTC
D gene: .; V gene: TRBV10-3; J gene: TRBJ2-7; clone size: few; CDR3 protein: CAIGGAPPGKGEQYF; CDR3 DNA: TGTGCCATCGGAGGGGCCCCACCGGGTAAGGGCGAGCAGTACTTC
D gene: TRBD1; V gene: TRBV5-1; J gene: TRBJ2-7; clone size: few; CDR3 protein: CASSSGNRGRSEQYF; CDR3 DNA: TGCGCCAGCAGCTCGGGAAACAGGGGGCGATCCGAGCAGTACTTC
D gene: .; V gene: TRBV20-1; J gene: TRBJ2-6; clone size: few; CDR3 protein: CSAREVLRGHSRANVLTF; CDR3 DNA: TGCAGTGCTAGAGAAGTCCTCCGAGGCCATAGTAGGGCCAACGTCCTGACTTTC
D gene: .; V gene: TRBV6-1; J gene: TRBJ2-2; clone size: few; CDR3 protein: CASSPDASTGELFF; CDR3 DNA: TGTGCCAGCAGTCCTGACGCGAGCACCGGGGAGCTGTTTTTT
D gene: .; V gene: TRBV5-1; J gene: TRBJ1-6; clone size: few; CDR3 protein: CASSFGLTDSPLHF; CDR3 DNA: TGCGCCAGCAGCTTCGGCCTCACGGATTCACCCCTCCACTTT
D gene: .; V gene: TRBV7-3; J gene: TRBJ2-3; clone size: few; CDR3 protein: CASSLTGVDTDTQYF; CDR3 DNA: TGTGCCAGCAGCTTAACGGGGGTTGACACAGATACGCAGTATTTT
D gene: .; V gene: TRBV3-1; J gene: TRBJ2-7; clone size: .; CDR3 protein: CASSHGTTPYEQYF; CDR3 DNA: TGTGCCAGCAGCCACGGGACCACACCCTACGAGCAGTACTTC
D gene: TRBD1; V gene: TRBV15; J gene: TRBJ1-2; clone size: .; CDR3 protein: CATSRGTGGGYTF; CDR3 DNA: TGTGCCACCAGCAGGGGGACAGGGGGCGGCTACACCTTC
D gene: .; V gene: TRBV14; J gene: TRBJ2-7; clone size: few; CDR3 protein: CASSRRQESYEQYF; CDR3 DNA: TGTGCCAGCAGCCGGCGACAGGAGTCCTACGAGCAGTACTTC
D gene: TRBD2; V gene: TRBV2; J gene: TRBJ2-2; clone size: .; CDR3 protein: CASTRTSGGGELFF; CDR3 DNA: TGTGCCAGCACTAGGACTAGCGGGGGCGGGGAGCTGTTTTTT
D gene: .; V gene: TRBV7-9; J gene: TRBJ1-1; clone size: few; CDR3 protein: CASREQMNTEAFF; CDR3 DNA: TGTGCCAGCAGGGAGCAAATGAACACTGAAGCTTTCTTT
D gene: .; V gene: TRBV7-2; J gene: TRBJ2-2; clone size: few; CDR3 protein: CASSSFRRAVNTGELFF; CDR3 DNA: TGTGCCAGCAGCTCCTTCCGCCGGGCGGTAAACACCGGGGAGCTGTTTTTT
D gene: TRBD2; V gene: TRBV20-1; J gene: TRBJ2-1; clone size: .; CDR3 protein: CSARDVAGADEQFF; CDR3 DNA: TGCAGTGCTAGAGATGTAGCGGGAGCCGATGAGCAGTTCTTC